Below are 5 T cell receptor beta chains sequenced from a single sample in a study of blood T cell repertoires in COVID-19. Profiling relied on immunoSEQ multiplex PCR, and the TCRdb table lists in-frame clones only, not all of them. The sample gives more than 200,000 clones, roughly 90% of which show up once; approximately 2% is in the top ten. Material for sequencing was peripheral blood. All receptors come from a man between 25 and 39 years old with active or convalescent COVID-19.

The chain employs TRBV3-1 (or the pseudogene TRBV3-2) and TRBJ1-1; 8 bases match TRBD1. With 0 bases clipped from V and 8 bases from J, the junction kept 2 bases outside the gene matches. CDR1 is LGHDT and CDR2 is YNNKEL in the germline V gene (reference sequence). The CDR3 extends over 13 amino acids. CDR3 protein: CASSQDRTGEAFF. CDR3 bases: TGTGCCAGCAGCCAAGATAGGACAGGGGAAGCTTTCTTT.

The V call is TRBV10-1, the J call TRBJ1-2; D is undetermined. Trimming took 5 bases from V and 8 from J, leaving 15 bases between them. In germline, CDR1 is WNHNN, CDR2 SYGVQD (reference sequence). The CDR3 covers 13 residues. The CDR3 bases are TGCGCCAGCAGTTTAAACCGGGGTTCAGGCTACACCTTC. Amino acids: CASSLNRGSGYTF.

CDR3 residues: CASGLWSGGEFEQFF. CDR3 nucleotide sequence: TGTGCTAGTGGTCTGTGGAGTGGGGGGGAATTTGAGCAGTTCTTC. The chain is built from TRBV12-5 and TRBJ2-1; 7 nucleotides line up with TRBD2. The J segment lost 9 bases and the V segment lost 5 bases, leaving 13 bases of the junction unmatched. This CDR3 has 15 residues. CDR1 and CDR2 from the germline V gene are LGHNT and FRNRAP.

The chain couples TRBV27 to TRBJ1-2; no reliable D call. Germline CDR1 MNHEY, CDR2 SMNVEV (reference sequence). The V end was cut by 0 bases, the J end by 5 bases, with 19 bases between. CDR3 length: 17 residues. CDR3 in amino acids: CASSLSRFEGSRYGYTF. CDR3 nucleotide sequence: TGTGCCAGCAGTTTATCGAGGTTTGAGGGATCTAGGTATGGCTACACCTTC.

The chain has TRBV5-1 and TRBJ2-2; 11 bases are a match to TRBD1. CDR1 SGHRS and CDR2 YFSETQ come from the germline V gene. The CDR3 has 16 residues. The junction had 7 bases not matched to a gene; V was cut back by 3 bases and J by 6 bases. CDR3: CASSSTQGQGAGELFF. CDR3 DNA: TGCGCCAGCAGCTCAACCCAGGGACAGGGGGCCGGGGAGCTGTTTTTT. The full variable domain, rest sourced from reference TRBV5-1 and TRBJ2-2, is KAGVTQTPRYLIKTRGQQVTLSCSPISGHRSVSWYQQTPGQGLQFLFEYFSETQRNKGNFPGRFSGRQFSNSRSEMNVSTLELGDSALYLCASSSTQGQGAGELFFGEGSRLTVL.